The next 9 T cell receptor beta chains were all read from a single sample in a study of blood T cell repertoires in COVID-19. Sequencing was performed with immunoSEQ multiplex PCR; in TCRdb, only in-frame clones are kept and a portion is missing. This sample has roughly 250,000 clones, with approximately 85% found just once. The sequenced sample consisted of PBMCs or T cells enriched from blood (not recorded which). The receptors here all came from a woman aged 30 to 39 who had recovered from COVID-19.

The J gene is TRBJ2-2, the V gene TRBV29-1, with a tentative D call TRBD1 (6 bases). Trimming stripped 6 bases from V and 1 base from J, with 12 bases between. Germline loops: CDR1 SQVTM, CDR2 ANQGSEA. This CDR3 spans 14 amino acids. The CDR3 region is CSVTRTVNTGELFF. The CDR3 DNA follows: TGCAGCGTGACTCGGACAGTGAACACCGGGGAGCTGTTTTTT.

V and J are TRBV11-1 and TRBJ1-3; no definite D call. The germline CDR1 and CDR2 sequences are SGHAT and FQDESV (reference sequence). This CDR3 comprises 16 residues. The ends were cut back, 5 bases at V and 2 bases at J, with 16 bases in the middle. CDR3 nucleotide sequence: TGTGCCAGCAGCCTGGACGGGAACTACCCTGGAAACACCATATATTTT. Translation gives CASSLDGNYPGNTIYF.

V and J are TRBV7-9 and TRBJ1-5; tentatively, D is TRBD1 (6 bases). Germline values: CDR1 SEHNR, CDR2 FQNEAQ (reference sequence). The CDR3 contains 15 residues. Between the trimmed V and J ends, which lost 1 base and 7 bases, there was a span of 14 bases. The CDR3 DNA follows: TGTGCCAGCAGCTTAGGAAACAGGGAAGGACAGCCCCAGCATTTT. Protein sequence: CASSLGNREGQPQHF.

V and J are TRBV6-5 and TRBJ1-2, with a weak D call TRBD1 (6 bases). The V gene's germline CDR1 is MNHEY and CDR2 SVGAGI. The length of the CDR3 is 13 residues. V gave up 8 bases and J gave up 5 bases, with 15 bases separating them. The DNA for the CDR3 is TGTGCCAGCTACCAGGGGCACCCGTATGGCTACACCTTC. It encodes CASYQGHPYGYTF.

The V gene is TRBV7-6, the J gene TRBJ2-2, with 10 nucleotides matching TRBD1. Losses at the gene ends were 4 bases for V and 3 bases for J; bases not matched to a gene: 11. The CDR3 covers 18 residues. In germline, CDR1 is SGHVS, CDR2 FNYEAQ. CDR3 in amino acids: CASSSTDDRGLYTGELFF. CDR3 coding DNA: TGTGCCAGCAGCTCAACAGATGACAGGGGGCTATACACCGGGGAGCTGTTTTTT.

The V and J genes are TRBV6-5 and TRBJ1-1, with TRBD1 matching 9 bases. CDR1 MNHEY and CDR2 SVGAGI come from the germline V gene. The J segment lost 0 bases and the V segment lost 8 bases, leaving 4 bases of the junction unmatched. CDR3 length: 14 amino acids. This chain's CDR3 is CASWDRALNTEAFF. The CDR3 region has the DNA TGTGCCAGCTGGGACAGGGCCCTGAACACTGAAGCTTTCTTT.

V gene TRBV6-4 combines with J gene TRBJ1-5; TRBD1 might be the D (5 bases). Trimming cost V 8 bases and J 0 bases, with 29 bases left between them. The CDR3 runs 20 residues. Germline loops: CDR1 MRHNA, CDR2 SNTAGT. CDR3 sequence reads: CASLTKEGQGLRVSNQPQHF. The CDR3 DNA is TGTGCCAGCCTGACAAAGGAAGGGCAGGGCCTTCGGGTTAGCAATCAGCCCCAGCATTTT.

This CDR3 is CASSYRDMSFYGYTF. The DNA for the CDR3 is TGTGCCAGCAGCTACCGGGACATGTCGTTCTATGGCTACACCTTC. The chain employs TRBV7-2 and TRBJ1-2; tentatively, D is TRBD1 (6 bases). Trimming pared 4 bases from V and 4 bases from J, leaving 16 bases between. The CDR3 extends over 15 amino acids. Germline V gene data show CDR1 as SGHTA and CDR2 as FQGNSA.

V is TRBV19 and J is TRBJ2-1, with a possible D match to TRBD2 (6 bases). The CDR3 totals 13 residues. The V end lost 5 bases, the J end lost 7 bases, and 12 bases lay between the germline ends. Germline values: CDR1 LNHDA, CDR2 SQIVND (reference sequence). This CDR3 is CASSAGTPNEQFF. The CDR3 DNA follows: TGTGCCAGTAGTGCCGGGACTCCTAATGAGCAGTTCTTC. Full variable domain (rest looked up from reference TRBV19 and TRBJ2-1): DGGITQSPKYLFRKEGQNVTLSCEQNLNHDAMYWYRQDPGQGLRLIYYSQIVNDFQKGDIAEGYSVSREKKESFPLTVTSAQKNPTAFYLCASSAGTPNEQFFGPGTRLTVL.